Each of the 17 T cell receptor beta chains below was sequenced from the same sample in a study of Graves' ophthalmopathy and Graves' hyperthyroidism. Amplification of the TCR beta CDR3 regions used RNA transcripts (as template). An opening RT-PCR round employed HTBI primers and preceded a second-round multiplex PCR. A single record per CDR3 protein comes from TCRdb applying MiXCR to the multiplex PCR reads. The table shows 900,000 to 1,200,000 distinct CDR3 sequences, with 35% to 40% occurring only once. Sequencing was performed on peripheral blood or thyroid tissue (not recorded which). The source of these receptors is an adult man with Graves' hyperthyroidism.

This clonotype was counted ten times or more. The chain links TRBV25-1 to TRBJ2-5; D possibly corresponds to TRBD1 (6 bases). Germline V gene data show CDR1 as MGHDK and CDR2 as SYGVNS. V was pared by 1 base and J by 13 bases, with 16 bases between. The CDR3 is 13 amino acids. In DNA, the CDR3 is TGTGCCAGCAGTGAATCGGGGACAAGGGCGGCGTACTTC. Translated, it gives CASSESGTRAAYF.

This clonotype was seen only a few times. This chain connects TRBV7-9 to TRBJ2-7; TRBD2 agrees at 14 bases. From germline, CDR1 is SEHNR and CDR2 FQNEAQ (reference sequence). The CDR3 runs 13 residues. Trimming at V came to 3 bases and at J to 9 bases, leaving 1 base not matched to a gene. The CDR3 spells CASSLGLAGVQYF. In DNA, the CDR3 is TGTGCCAGCAGCTTGGGACTAGCGGGAGTGCAGTACTTC.

Worth noting for this clonotype: A clone one base away is much larger, so this may be a read error. The chain joins TRBV24-1 to TRBJ2-2; D is possibly TRBD2 (8 bases). Deletions cut 3 bases from V and 6 bases from J, with 19 bases between. Germline CDR1 is KGHDR and CDR2 is SFDVKD. The CDR3 is made up of 17 amino acids. CDR3 sequence reads: CATSDTGTRGRAGELFF. The CDR3 region has the DNA TGTGCCACCAGTGATACCGGGACTAGGGGGCGGGCCGGGGAGCTGTTTTTT.

Details on this clonotype: A much larger clone lies a single base off, so this may be a read error. The gene calls are TRBV2 and TRBJ2-7; tentatively, D is TRBD1 (6 bases). The CDR3 is made up of 15 amino acids. V gave up 7 bases and J gave up 1 base, with 17 bases separating them. Germline CDR1 reads SNHLY; CDR2 reads FYNNEI. This CDR3 is CASKGLDSTSYEQYF. The CDR3 DNA sequence: TGTGCCAGCAAGGGTTTGGACAGTACTTCCTACGAGCAGTACTTC.

This clonotype was observed at least ten times. This chain uses TRBV7-2 with TRBJ2-7, with 16 bases that match TRBD2. CDR3 length equals 17 residues. Germline V gene sequence: CDR1 SGHTA, CDR2 FQGNSA. With V trimmed by 5 bases and J by 4 bases, 8 bases remained unmatched. The CDR3 DNA follows: TGTGCCAGCAGCGCCGCGCCGGGACTAGCGGGAGGGTACGAGCAGTACTTC. This sequence encodes CASSAAPGLAGGYEQYF.

This clonotype was detected ten times or more. The DNA for the CDR3 is TGTGCCAGCAGCCCCACTAGCGGGGGGCCCGGAGAGACCCAGTACTTC. The encoded protein is CASSPTSGGPGETQYF. The genes are TRBV12-3 or TRBV12-4 and TRBJ2-5, with 12 bases matching TRBD2. The V gene end was trimmed by 6 bases and the J gene end by 4 bases; junction bases not matched to a gene: 9. The CDR3 consists of 16 residues.

There are many counts of this clonotype. The J gene is TRBJ1-6, the V gene TRBV20-1; D is undetermined. The CDR3 is 16 residues long. CDR1 is DFQATT and CDR2 is SNEGSKA in the germline V gene (reference sequence). The ends were cut back, 5 bases at V and 0 bases at J, with 14 bases in the middle. In nucleotides, the CDR3 is TGCAGTGCTGGACGGACGGCTAGCTCCTATAATTCACCCCTCCACTTT. Translating it yields CSAGRTASSYNSPLHF.

This clonotype was found many times. The CDR3 DNA sequence: TGCAGCGTTCGGACTAGCGCGACGTACGAGCAGTACTTC. This translates into CSVRTSATYEQYF. The chain joins TRBV29-1 to TRBJ2-7; 9 nucleotides line up with TRBD2. V was pared by 5 bases and J by 4 bases, with 6 bases of the junction left unmatched. Germline V gives CDR1 SQVTM, CDR2 ANQGSEA. The length of the CDR3 is 13 residues.

The chain couples TRBV12-3 or TRBV12-4 to TRBJ2-2, with TRBD1 matching 7 bases. The junction had 7 bases not matched to a gene; V was cut back by 6 bases and J by 6 bases. The CDR3 loop spans 14 amino acids. In DNA form, the CDR3 reads TGTGCCAGCAGCCGACAGGGTCTAGCCGGGGAGCTGTTTTTT. This sequence encodes CASSRQGLAGELFF.

This clonotype was seen many times. The rearrangement links TRBV10-3 to TRBJ2-7; D may be TRBD2 (6 bases). V was trimmed by 0 bases and J by 3 bases, leaving 6 bases between them. Germline V gene sequence: CDR1 ENHRY, CDR2 SYGVKD. The CDR3 runs 13 residues. For the CDR3, the DNA is TGTGCCATCAGTGAGTCAGCGGGCTACGAGCAGTACTTC. Translated, it gives CAISESAGYEQYF.

This clonotype was seen more than once but under ten times. The rearrangement links TRBV14 to TRBJ2-7; maybe TRBD2 (6 bases). CDR3 length: 14 amino acids. Trimming pared 3 bases from V and 3 bases from J, leaving 12 bases between. Germline V gene data show CDR1 as SGHDN and CDR2 as FVKESK. This CDR3 is CASSQGLANYEQYF. CDR3 coding DNA: TGTGCCAGCAGCCAGGGTCTAGCGAACTACGAGCAGTACTTC.

This clonotype was observed a few times. The chain combines TRBV10-2 with TRBJ1-1; 8 bases fit TRBD1. Germline-derived CDR1 and CDR2 are WSHSY and SAAADI. The CDR3 sequence is 17 residues long. Trimming at V came to 6 bases and at J to 0 bases, leaving 12 bases not matched to a gene. The CDR3 region is CASSRRTGLSLNTEAFF. CDR3 in DNA: TGCGCCAGCAGCCGGAGGACAGGGTTAAGTCTGAACACTGAAGCTTTCTTT.

The V gene is TRBV14, the J gene TRBJ2-7; D unclear. Germline loops: CDR1 SGHDN, CDR2 FVKESK. CDR3 length equals 13 residues. V was shortened by 8 bases and J by 3 bases, with 14 bases between the two germline ends. CDR3 loop: CASGIGFYYEQYF. CDR3 DNA sequence: TGTGCCAGCGGTATCGGGTTCTACTACGAGCAGTACTTC.

This clonotype came up many times. This sequence joins TRBV6-6 and TRBJ1-2; D is perhaps TRBD1 (6 bases). V was cut by 3 bases and J by 1 base, with 9 bases left in between. The CDR3 has 14 amino acids. In germline, CDR1 is MNHNY, CDR2 SVGAGI (reference sequence). The CDR3 is CASSYGQINYGYTF. The CDR3 bases are TGTGCCAGCAGTTATGGACAGATTAACTATGGCTACACCTTC.

This chain joins TRBV19 and TRBJ2-7, with D unclear. This CDR3 is 14 amino acids long. Trimming removed 4 bases from V and 7 bases from J, with 17 bases in between. Germline V gives CDR1 LNHDA, CDR2 SQIVND (reference sequence). CDR3 sequence reads: CASSRSGRSGEQYF. The CDR3 DNA reads TGTGCCAGTAGTAGGTCCGGCAGGTCTGGAGAGCAGTACTTC.

This clonotype was seen at least ten times. One end of the junction varies from germline; a read error may be responsible. This chain uses TRBV5-1 with TRBJ2-7, with 9 bases identical to TRBD2. Germline V lookup: CDR1 SGHRS, CDR2 YFSETQ. The CDR3 loop spans 15 amino acids. CDR3 DNA: TGTGCCAGTAGTCCGACTAGCGGAAGCTCCTACGAGCAGTACTTC. As protein: CASSPTSGSSYEQYF. The full variable domain, rest sourced from reference TRBV5-1 and TRBJ2-7, is KAGVTQTPRYLIKTRGQQVTLSCSPISGHRSVSWYQQTPGQGLQFLFEYFSETQRNKGNFPGRFSGRQFSNSRSEMNVSTLELGDSALYLCASSPTSGSSYEQYFGPGTRLTVT.

This clonotype has a handful of counts. V is TRBV2 and J is TRBJ2-2; D is perhaps TRBD2 (5 bases). V was trimmed by 4 bases and J by 4 bases, leaving 10 bases between them. This CDR3 is 14 amino acids long. Germline V gene lookup returns CDR1 SNHLY and CDR2 FYNNEI. This CDR3 reads CASSVDSFTGELFF. CDR3 DNA: TGTGCCAGCAGTGTGGACTCATTCACCGGGGAGCTGTTTTTT.